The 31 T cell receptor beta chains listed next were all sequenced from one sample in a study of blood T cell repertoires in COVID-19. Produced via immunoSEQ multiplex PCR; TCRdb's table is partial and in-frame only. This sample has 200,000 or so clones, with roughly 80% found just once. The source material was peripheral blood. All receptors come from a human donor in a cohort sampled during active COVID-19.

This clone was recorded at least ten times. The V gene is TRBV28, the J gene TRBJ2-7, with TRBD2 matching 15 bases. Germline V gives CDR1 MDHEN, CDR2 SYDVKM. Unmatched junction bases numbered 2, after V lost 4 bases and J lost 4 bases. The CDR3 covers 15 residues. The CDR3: CASSWGLAGGYEQYF. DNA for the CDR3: TGTGCCAGCAGTTGGGGACTAGCGGGAGGTTACGAGCAGTACTTC. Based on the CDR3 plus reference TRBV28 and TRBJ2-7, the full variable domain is DVKVTQSSRYLVKRTGEKVFLECVQDMDHENMFWYRQDPGLGLRLIYFSYDVKMKEKGDIPEGYSVSREKKERFSLILESASTNQTSMYLCASSWGLAGGYEQYFGPGTRLTVT.

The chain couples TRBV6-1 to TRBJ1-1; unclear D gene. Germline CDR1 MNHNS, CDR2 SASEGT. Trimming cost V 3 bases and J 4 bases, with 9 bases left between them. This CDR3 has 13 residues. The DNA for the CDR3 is TGTGCCAGCAGTGAGAACTCACCCACTGAAGCTTTCTTT. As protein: CASSENSPTEAFF.

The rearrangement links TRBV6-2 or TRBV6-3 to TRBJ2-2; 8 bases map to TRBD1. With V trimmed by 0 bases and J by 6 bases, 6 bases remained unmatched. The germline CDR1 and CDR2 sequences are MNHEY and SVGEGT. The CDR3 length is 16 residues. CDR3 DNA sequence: TGTGCCAGCAGTTACTCCAGGACAGGGAAGTCCGGGGAGCTGTTTTTT. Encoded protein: CASSYSRTGKSGELFF.

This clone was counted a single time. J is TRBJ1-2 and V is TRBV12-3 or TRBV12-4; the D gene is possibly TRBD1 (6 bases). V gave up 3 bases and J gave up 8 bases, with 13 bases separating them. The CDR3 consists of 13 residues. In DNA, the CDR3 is TGTGCCAGCAGTTTGCGCGGGGGGGGCGGCTACACCTTC. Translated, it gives CASSLRGGGGYTF.

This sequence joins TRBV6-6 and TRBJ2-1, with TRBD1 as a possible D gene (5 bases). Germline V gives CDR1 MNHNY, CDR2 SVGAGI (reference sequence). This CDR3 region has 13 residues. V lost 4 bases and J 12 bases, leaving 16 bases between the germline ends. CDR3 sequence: CASSFPRVEVQFF. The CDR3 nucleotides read TGTGCCAGCAGTTTCCCCAGGGTTGAGGTGCAGTTCTTC.

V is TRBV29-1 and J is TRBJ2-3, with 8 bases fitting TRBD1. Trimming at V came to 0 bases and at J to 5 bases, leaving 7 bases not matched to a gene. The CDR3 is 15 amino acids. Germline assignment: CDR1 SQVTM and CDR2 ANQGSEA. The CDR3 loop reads CSVEEGRGHVDTQYF. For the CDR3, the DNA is TGCAGCGTTGAAGAAGGCAGGGGGCATGTAGATACGCAGTATTTT.

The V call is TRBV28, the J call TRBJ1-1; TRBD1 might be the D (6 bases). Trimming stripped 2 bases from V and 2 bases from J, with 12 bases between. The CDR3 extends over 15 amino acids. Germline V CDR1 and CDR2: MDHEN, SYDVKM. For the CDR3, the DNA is TGTGCCAGCAGTTTAAACAGGGTATCCAACACTGAAGCTTTCTTT. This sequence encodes CASSLNRVSNTEAFF.

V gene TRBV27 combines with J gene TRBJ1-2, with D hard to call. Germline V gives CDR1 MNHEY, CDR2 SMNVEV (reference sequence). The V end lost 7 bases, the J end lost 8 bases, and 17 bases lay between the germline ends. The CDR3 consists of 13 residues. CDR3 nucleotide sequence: TGTGCCAGCATTACTTGGGCCCGGTGGGGCTACACCTTC. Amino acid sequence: CASITWARWGYTF.

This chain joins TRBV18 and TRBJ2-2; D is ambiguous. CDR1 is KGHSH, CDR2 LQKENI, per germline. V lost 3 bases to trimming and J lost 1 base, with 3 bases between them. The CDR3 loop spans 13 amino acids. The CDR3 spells CASSPVNTGELFF. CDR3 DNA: TGTGCCAGCTCACCCGTGAACACCGGGGAGCTGTTTTTT.

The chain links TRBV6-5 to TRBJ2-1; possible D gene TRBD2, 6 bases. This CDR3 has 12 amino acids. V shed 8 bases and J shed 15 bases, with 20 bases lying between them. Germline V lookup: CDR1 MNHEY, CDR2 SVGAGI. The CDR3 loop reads CASPTMGGIWFF. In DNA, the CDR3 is TGTGCCAGCCCTACCATGGGGGGAATTTGGTTCTTC.

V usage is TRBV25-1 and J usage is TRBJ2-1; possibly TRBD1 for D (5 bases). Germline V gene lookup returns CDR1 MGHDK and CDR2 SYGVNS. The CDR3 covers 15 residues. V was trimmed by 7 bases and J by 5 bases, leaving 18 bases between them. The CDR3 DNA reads TGTGCCAGCACCCCCCGATTGGACACCCACAATGAGCAGTTCTTC. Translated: CASTPRLDTHNEQFF.

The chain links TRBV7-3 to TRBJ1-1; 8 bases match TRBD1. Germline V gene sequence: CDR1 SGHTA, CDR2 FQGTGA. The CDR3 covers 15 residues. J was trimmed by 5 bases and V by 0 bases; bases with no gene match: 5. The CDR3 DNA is TGTGCCAGCAGCTTAACTGGGCAGGGGGCGACTGAAGCTTTCTTT. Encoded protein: CASSLTGQGATEAFF. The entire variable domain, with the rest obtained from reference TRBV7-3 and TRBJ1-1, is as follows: GAGVSQTPSNKVTEKGKYVELRCDPISGHTALYWYRQSLGQGPEFLIYFQGTGAADDSGLPNDRFFAVRPEGSVSTLKIQRTERGDSAVYLCASSLTGQGATEAFFGQGTRLTVV.

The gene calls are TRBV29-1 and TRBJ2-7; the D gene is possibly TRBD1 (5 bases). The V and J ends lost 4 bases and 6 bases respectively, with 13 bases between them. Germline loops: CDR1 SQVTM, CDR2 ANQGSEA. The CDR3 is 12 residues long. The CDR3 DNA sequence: TGCAGCGTTGGGTCAGGGCACGGCGAGCAGTACTTC. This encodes CSVGSGHGEQYF.

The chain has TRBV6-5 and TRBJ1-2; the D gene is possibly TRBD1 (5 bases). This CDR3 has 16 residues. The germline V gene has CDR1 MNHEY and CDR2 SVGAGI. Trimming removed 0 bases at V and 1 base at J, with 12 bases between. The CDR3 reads CASSYSPAGRNYGYTF. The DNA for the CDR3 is TGTGCCAGCAGTTACTCCCCCGCGGGACGTAACTATGGCTACACCTTC.

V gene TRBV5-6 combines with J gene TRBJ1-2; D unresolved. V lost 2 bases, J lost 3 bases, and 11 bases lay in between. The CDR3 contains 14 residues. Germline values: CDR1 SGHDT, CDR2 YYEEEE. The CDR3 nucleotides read TGTGCCAGCAGCTTACCCATCCAGGACTATGGCTACACCTTC. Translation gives CASSLPIQDYGYTF.

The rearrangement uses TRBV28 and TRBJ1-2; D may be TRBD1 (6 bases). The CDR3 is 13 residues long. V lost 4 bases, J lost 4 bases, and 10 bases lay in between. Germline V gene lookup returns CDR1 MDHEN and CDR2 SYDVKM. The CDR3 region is CASSWGLSYGYTF. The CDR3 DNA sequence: TGTGCCAGCAGTTGGGGGCTGAGCTATGGCTACACCTTC.

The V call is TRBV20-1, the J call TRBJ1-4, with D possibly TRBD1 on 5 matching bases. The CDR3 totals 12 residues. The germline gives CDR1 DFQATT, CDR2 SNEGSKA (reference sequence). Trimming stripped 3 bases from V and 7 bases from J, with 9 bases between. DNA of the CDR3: TGCAGTGCTAGTGCGGGGGGTGAAAAACTGTTTTTT. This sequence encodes CSASAGGEKLFF.

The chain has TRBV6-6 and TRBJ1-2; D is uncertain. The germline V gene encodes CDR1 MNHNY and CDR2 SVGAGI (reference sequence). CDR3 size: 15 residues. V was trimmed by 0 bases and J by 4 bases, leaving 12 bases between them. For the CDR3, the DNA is TGTGCCAGCAGTTACTCGACGGTCAGGTCCTATGGCTACACCTTC. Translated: CASSYSTVRSYGYTF.

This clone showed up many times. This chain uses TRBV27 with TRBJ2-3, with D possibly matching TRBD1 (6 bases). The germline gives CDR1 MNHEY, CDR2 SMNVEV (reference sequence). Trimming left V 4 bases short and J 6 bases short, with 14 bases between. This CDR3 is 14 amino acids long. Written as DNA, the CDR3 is TGTGCCAGCAGTTACAGGGACCATACGGATACGCAGTATTTT. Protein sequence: CASSYRDHTDTQYF.

CDR3 protein: CASSTQTSGSTEQYF. CDR3 sequence (DNA): TGTGCCAGTAGTACCCAGACTAGCGGGAGTACCGAGCAGTACTTC. The chain links TRBV19 to TRBJ2-7, with 12 bases aligning to TRBD2. V lost 4 bases and J lost 6; bases outside the gene matches: 7. Germline CDR1 reads LNHDA; CDR2 reads SQIVND (reference sequence). The CDR3 consists of 15 residues.

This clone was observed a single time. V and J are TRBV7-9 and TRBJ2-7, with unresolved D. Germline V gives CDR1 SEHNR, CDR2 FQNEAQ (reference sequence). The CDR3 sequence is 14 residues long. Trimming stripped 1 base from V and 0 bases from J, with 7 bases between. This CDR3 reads CASSLVESSYEQYF. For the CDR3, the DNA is TGTGCCAGCAGCTTAGTGGAGAGCTCCTACGAGCAGTACTTC.

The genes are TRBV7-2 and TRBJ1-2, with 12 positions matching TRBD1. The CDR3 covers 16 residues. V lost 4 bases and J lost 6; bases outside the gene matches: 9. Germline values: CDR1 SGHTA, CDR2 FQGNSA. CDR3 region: CASSSTPGTGGNGYTF. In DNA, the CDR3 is TGTGCCAGCAGCTCCACCCCCGGGACAGGGGGCAATGGCTACACCTTC.

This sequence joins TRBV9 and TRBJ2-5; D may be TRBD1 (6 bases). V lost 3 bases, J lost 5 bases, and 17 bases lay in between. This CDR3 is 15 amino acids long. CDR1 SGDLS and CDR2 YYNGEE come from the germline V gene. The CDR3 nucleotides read TGTGCCAGCAGCGCGGACCTCTCTAGGGGGGAGACCCAGTACTTC. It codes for CASSADLSRGETQYF.

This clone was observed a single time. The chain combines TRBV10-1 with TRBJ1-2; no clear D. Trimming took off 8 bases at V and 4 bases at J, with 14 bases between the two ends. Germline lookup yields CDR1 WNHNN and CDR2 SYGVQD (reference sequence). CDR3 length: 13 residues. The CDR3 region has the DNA TGCGCCAGCTGCGGAAATCCCCCCTATGGCTACACCTTC. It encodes CASCGNPPYGYTF.

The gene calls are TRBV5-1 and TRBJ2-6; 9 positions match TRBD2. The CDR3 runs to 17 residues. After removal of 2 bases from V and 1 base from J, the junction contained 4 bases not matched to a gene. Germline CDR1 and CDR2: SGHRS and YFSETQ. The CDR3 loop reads CASSFGGGGSGANVLTF. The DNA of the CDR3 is TGCGCCAGCAGCTTCGGCGGGGGGGGGTCTGGGGCCAACGTCCTGACTTTC. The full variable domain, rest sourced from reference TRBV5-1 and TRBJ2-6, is KAGVTQTPRYLIKTRGQQVTLSCSPISGHRSVSWYQQTPGQGLQFLFEYFSETQRNKGNFPGRFSGRQFSNSRSEMNVSTLELGDSALYLCASSFGGGGSGANVLTFGAGSRLTVL.

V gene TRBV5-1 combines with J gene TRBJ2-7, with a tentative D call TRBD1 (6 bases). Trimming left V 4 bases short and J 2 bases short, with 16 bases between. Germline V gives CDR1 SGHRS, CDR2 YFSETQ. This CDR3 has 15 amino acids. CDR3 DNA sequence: TGCGCCAGCAGCGTGCATTTGACAGGAACCTACGAGCAGTACTTC. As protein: CASSVHLTGTYEQYF.

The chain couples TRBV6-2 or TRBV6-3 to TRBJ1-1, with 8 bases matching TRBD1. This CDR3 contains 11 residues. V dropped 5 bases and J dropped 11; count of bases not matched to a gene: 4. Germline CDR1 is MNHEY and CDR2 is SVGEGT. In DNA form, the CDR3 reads TGTGCCAGCAGTCTGACAGGGGAGGCTTTCTTT. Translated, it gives CASSLTGEAFF.

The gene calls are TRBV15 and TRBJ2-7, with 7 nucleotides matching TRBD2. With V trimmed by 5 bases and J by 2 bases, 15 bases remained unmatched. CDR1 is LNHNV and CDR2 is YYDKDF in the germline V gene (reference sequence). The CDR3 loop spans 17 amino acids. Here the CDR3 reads CATSSPSRLADPYEQYF. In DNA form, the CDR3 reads TGTGCCACCAGCTCCCCCTCGAGGCTAGCGGATCCCTACGAGCAGTACTTC.

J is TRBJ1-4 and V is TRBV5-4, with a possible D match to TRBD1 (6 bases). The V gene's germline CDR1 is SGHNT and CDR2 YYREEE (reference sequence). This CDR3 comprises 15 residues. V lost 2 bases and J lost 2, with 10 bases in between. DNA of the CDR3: TGTGCCAGCAGCTTTTGGCAGGGGACTAATGAAAAACTGTTTTTT. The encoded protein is CASSFWQGTNEKLFF.

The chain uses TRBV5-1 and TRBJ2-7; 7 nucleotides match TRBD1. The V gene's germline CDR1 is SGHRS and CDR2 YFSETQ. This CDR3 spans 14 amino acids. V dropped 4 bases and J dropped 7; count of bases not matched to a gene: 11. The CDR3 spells CASSVTGATGEQYF. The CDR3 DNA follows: TGCGCCAGCAGCGTCACAGGGGCAACGGGGGAGCAGTACTTC.

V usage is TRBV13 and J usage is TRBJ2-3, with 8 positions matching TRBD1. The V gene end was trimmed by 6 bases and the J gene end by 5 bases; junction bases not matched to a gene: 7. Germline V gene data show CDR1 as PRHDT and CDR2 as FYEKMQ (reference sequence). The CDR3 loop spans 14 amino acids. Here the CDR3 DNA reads TGTGCCAGCAGTTCGGACAGGGTCGGAGATACGCAGTATTTT. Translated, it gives CASSSDRVGDTQYF.